Below are 17 T cell receptor beta chains sequenced from a single sample in a study of identical twins listed by TCRdb under 2016. The library was produced with 5' RACE. The instrument given in TCRdb is Illumina HiSeq 2000. Through fastp at Q25 and MiXCR, TCRdb rebuilt clones from the public reads, retaining in-frame beta chains. Each CDR3 protein appears once, grouped with its most common genes and DNA. Recorded for this sample are roughly 1,500,000 distinct CDR3 sequences; around 33% of them occurred a single time. Roughly 0.3% of the sample rests with the top ten. Specimen: cord blood. The receptors stem from a newborn girl in good health.

The table lists this clonotype with a count of one. The CDR3 DNA follows: TGTGCCAGCAGCTTAACACTCGGAGCTAATGAAAAACTGTTTTTT. Residues: CASSLTLGANEKLFF. The genes are TRBV11-2 and TRBJ1-4; D remains unclear. This CDR3 is 15 amino acids long. Germline CDR1 reads SGHAT; CDR2 reads FQNNGV. Trimming took 2 bases from V and 3 from J, leaving 10 bases between them.

The chain combines TRBV6-6 with TRBJ2-2; 11 nucleotides line up with TRBD2. After removal of 2 bases from V and 3 bases from J, the junction contained 5 bases not matched to a gene. Germline CDR1 is MNHNY and CDR2 is SVGAGI (reference sequence). The CDR3 runs 17 residues. Here the CDR3 DNA reads TGTGCCAGCAGTTACATACAACTAGCGGGGGACACCGGGGAGCTGTTTTTT. Its protein product is CASSYIQLAGDTGELFF.

The sample holds a few counts of this clonotype. The chain carries TRBV4-2 and TRBJ1-5; a weak D match, TRBD1 (5 bases). The CDR3 length is 19 residues. Germline V gene data show CDR1 as LGHNA and CDR2 as YNFKEQ. Trimming took 2 bases from V and 3 from J, leaving 23 bases between them. Written as DNA, the CDR3 is TGTGCCAGCAGCCAAAAGGGGTCCTTTGGGGGACTACTCAATCAGCCCCAGCATTTT. This sequence encodes CASSQKGSFGGLLNQPQHF.

This clonotype has more than one count but fewer than ten. The chain employs TRBV5-1 and TRBJ2-3, with a weak D call TRBD2 (6 bases). The V and J ends lost 1 base and 3 bases respectively, with 15 bases between them. This CDR3 has 16 amino acids. CDR1 is SGHRS and CDR2 is YFSETQ in the germline V gene. The CDR3: CASSLHGGARTDTQYF. CDR3 DNA: TGCGCCAGCAGCTTGCATGGAGGGGCGCGGACAGATACGCAGTATTTT.

A remark on this clonotype: This sequence may be a read error, since a much larger clone differs from it by one base. The V and J genes are TRBV5-1 and TRBJ2-3, with TRBD2 matching 11 bases. Germline values: CDR1 SGHRS, CDR2 YFSETQ. This CDR3 contains 15 residues. CDR3 sequence: CASSLGTSGSDMQYF. CDR3 sequence (DNA): TGCGCCAGCAGCCTCGGGACTAGCGGATCAGATATGCAGTATTTT.

This chain uses TRBV5-1 with TRBJ2-1, with D unclear. Per the germline V gene, CDR1 is SGHRS and CDR2 is YFSETQ. The CDR3 contains 13 residues. Trimming stripped 4 bases from V and 4 bases from J, with 9 bases between. DNA for the CDR3: TGCGCCAGCAGCATCGCGGATTACAATGAGCAGTTCTTC. It yields the protein CASSIADYNEQFF.

The chain employs TRBV28 and TRBJ2-1, with D possibly matching TRBD1 (5 bases). Trimming took off 3 bases at V and 4 bases at J, with 13 bases between the two ends. Germline values: CDR1 MDHEN, CDR2 SYDVKM. The CDR3 is made up of 15 amino acids. The CDR3, as DNA: TGTGCCAGCAGTTTGACAGTTACCCTTTACAATGAGCAGTTCTTC. This translates into CASSLTVTLYNEQFF.

CDR3 sequence reads: CASTGGANYGYTF. The CDR3 nucleotides read TGTGCCAGCACAGGGGGCGCGAACTATGGCTACACCTTC. The chain uses TRBV6-4 and TRBJ1-2, with TRBD1 matching over 8 bases. The CDR3 covers 13 residues. The V gene end was trimmed by 7 bases and the J gene end by 2 bases; junction bases not matched to a gene: 3. The V gene's germline CDR1 is MRHNA and CDR2 SNTAGT.

In the case of this clonotype: The junction shows a germline mismatch at one end, possibly a read error. The CDR3 nucleotides are TGCAGTGCCAGAGGAGGGGCAAATAACTATGGCTACACCTTC. It codes for CSARGGANNYGYTF. This chain joins TRBV20-1 and TRBJ1-2, with a weak D call TRBD1 (5 bases). Germline V gives CDR1 DFQATT, CDR2 SNEGSKA (reference sequence). This CDR3 contains 14 residues.

This clonotype has more than one count but fewer than ten. The rearrangement links TRBV5-1 to TRBJ2-2; D is uncertain. With 1 base removed from V and 6 bases from J, the gap between germline ends came to 16 bases. Germline V gene sequence: CDR1 SGHRS, CDR2 YFSETQ. This CDR3 region has 16 residues. CDR3 in DNA: TGCGCCAGCAGCTTGACGCTAGTGGGTCTTTCCGGGGAGCTGTTTTTT. It is translated as CASSLTLVGLSGELFF.

This clonotype was seen a few times. The chain links TRBV6-1 to TRBJ2-7, with TRBD1 as a possible D gene (5 bases). CDR1 and CDR2 from the germline V gene are MNHNS and SASEGT. Trimming cost V 7 bases and J 0 bases, with 10 bases left between them. This CDR3 has 13 amino acids. Here the CDR3 reads CASNRMSSYEQYF. The CDR3 region has the DNA TGTGCCAGCAACAGGATGAGCTCCTACGAGCAGTACTTC.

The chain is built from TRBV2 and TRBJ2-1, with D hard to call. The V end lost 2 bases, the J end lost 8 bases, and 4 bases lay between the germline ends. The length of the CDR3 is 11 residues. Germline loops: CDR1 SNHLY, CDR2 FYNNEI. For the CDR3, the DNA is TGTGCCAGCAGTGAAATGCATGAGCAGTTCTTC. It encodes CASSEMHEQFF.

The rearrangement links TRBV7-9 to TRBJ1-2, with a weak D call TRBD1 (5 bases). This CDR3 comprises 15 residues. Per the germline V gene, CDR1 is SEHNR and CDR2 is FQNEAQ (reference sequence). Trimming shortened V by 3 bases and J by 4 bases, and 15 bases separated the two germline ends. Here the CDR3 reads CASSFPGAGTYGYTF. CDR3 nucleotide sequence: TGTGCCAGCAGCTTCCCCGGGGCAGGGACCTATGGCTACACCTTC.

This clonotype was picked up a small number of times. The CDR3 is CASGLVQGPDYGYTF. The CDR3 DNA reads TGTGCTAGTGGTTTGGTTCAGGGGCCGGACTATGGCTACACCTTC. The chain couples TRBV12-5 to TRBJ1-2; perhaps TRBD1 as D (6 bases). The CDR3 totals 15 residues. Trimming stripped 0 bases from V and 3 bases from J, with 11 bases between. Per the germline V gene, CDR1 is LGHNT and CDR2 is FRNRAP.

CDR3 sequence: CASSEGVLYGYTF. The CDR3 DNA follows: TGTGCCAGCAGTGAAGGTGTCCTCTATGGCTACACCTTC. The rearrangement joins TRBV2 to TRBJ1-2; D is undetermined. This CDR3 contains 13 residues. V was clipped by 1 base and J by 4 bases, with 7 bases between them. The germline gives CDR1 SNHLY, CDR2 FYNNEI.

The table lists this clonotype with a few counts. The chain couples TRBV9 to TRBJ1-4, with D uncertain. Trimming stripped 0 bases from V and 3 bases from J, with 12 bases between. This CDR3 has 16 amino acids. Germline V gives CDR1 SGDLS, CDR2 YYNGEE. Here the CDR3 reads CASSVAPPEANEKLFF. The CDR3, as DNA: TGTGCCAGCAGCGTAGCACCCCCGGAGGCTAATGAAAAACTGTTTTTT.

The chain has TRBV7-8 and TRBJ2-6, with a weak D call TRBD2 (7 bases). With 2 bases removed from V and 0 bases from J, the gap between germline ends came to 17 bases. The length of the CDR3 is 19 residues. CDR1 is SGHVS and CDR2 is FQNEAQ in the germline V gene. CDR3 nucleotide sequence: TGTGCCAGCAGCTTACTGAGGGGGGGCAAGAGCTCTGGGGCCAACGTCCTGACTTTC. Its protein product is CASSLLRGGKSSGANVLTF.